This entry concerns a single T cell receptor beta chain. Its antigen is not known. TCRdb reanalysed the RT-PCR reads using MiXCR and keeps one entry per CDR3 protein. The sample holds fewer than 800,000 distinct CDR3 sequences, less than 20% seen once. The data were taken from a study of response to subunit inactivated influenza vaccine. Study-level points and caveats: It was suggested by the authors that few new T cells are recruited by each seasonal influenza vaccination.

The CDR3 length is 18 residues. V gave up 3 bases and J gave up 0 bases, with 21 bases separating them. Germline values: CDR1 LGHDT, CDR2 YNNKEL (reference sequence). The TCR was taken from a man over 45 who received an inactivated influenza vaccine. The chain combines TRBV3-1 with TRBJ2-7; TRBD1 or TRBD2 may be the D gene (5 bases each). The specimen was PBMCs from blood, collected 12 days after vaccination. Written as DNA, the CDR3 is TGTGCCAGCAGCCAGACAATGCCCGGGACGGTGAGCTCCTACGAGCAGTACTTC. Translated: CASSQTMPGTVSSYEQYF.